This T cell receptor beta chain was recovered during a study of CD8+ T cells in alopecia areata (dated by TCRdb to the late 2010s). At the level of the whole study: The treated patients took part in an open-label pilot trial in which moderate-to-severe alopecia areata was treated with oral tofacitinib at 5 to 10 mg twice daily. Tofacitinib was given for 6 to 18 months, followed by 6 months of follow-up off drug to assess delayed response and recurrence. In both human patients and the C3H/HeJ mouse model, the study applied high-throughput TCRbeta sequencing to look at T cell clonal expansion in alopecia areata. Scalp tissue and sorted CD4+ and CD8+ peripheral blood T cells from patchy and totalis/universalis alopecia areata patients and from healthy controls were covered by human TCRbeta sequencing. Biopsies were taken from tofacitinib-treated patients at baseline and at 4 and 24 weeks of treatment, and a later scalp biopsy was taken in several of the tofacitinib-treated patients. Clonality in the scalp was compared among normal scalp (n=4), patchy alopecia areata scalp (n=8), and alopecia totalis/universalis scalp (n=8). RNA was extracted with the PAXgene miRNA kit for fixed scalp, the miRNeasy kit for PBMCs, and the RNeasy kit for mouse skin. TCRbeta CDR3 regions were amplified by immunoSEQ multiplex PCR using 35 Vbeta forward and 13 Jbeta reverse primers. Study-level results and caveats: Compared with normal scalp, lesional scalp had higher clonality and more expanded CD8+ clones, particularly in alopecia totalis/universalis, a pattern that suggests antigenic drive. Compared with mice, TCR sequences shared between patients were less clear, possibly partly because of HLA diversity across the patient population. Resident alphabeta T cells in normal human skin are also sequenced, complicating scalp TCR repertoire analysis, unlike mouse skin dominated by gammadelta T cells.

The V end gives up 2 bases and the J end 2 bases, leaving 5 bases in the junction not matched to a gene. CDR3 length: 16 amino acids, cysteine to phenylalanine. Of all the DNA, just the CDR3 is kept, 48 bases in frame from base 1. The germline V gene (reference sequence) yields SGHNT for CDR1 and YYREEE for CDR2. Libraries were prepared through the immunoSEQ multiplex PCR assay. RNA was extracted from all samples and reverse transcribed into cDNA, which served as template for TCR sequencing. SuperScript III was used to make first-strand cDNA, primed with a 2:1 mix of oligo-dT and random hexamers. A synthetic immune receptor repertoire was used to assess amplification bias, and residual bias was removed computationally. Per the original workflow: Raw reads were preprocessed to remove errors, and CDR3 was defined according to IMGT conventions as the region from the conserved cysteine to phenylalanine. Clonality was computed by normalizing Shannon entropy by log2 of the number of productive unique TCRs and subtracting the result from 1. Whether each scalp clone was CD4 or CD8 was inferred by checking scalp TCRbeta sequences against the CD4 and CD8 repertoires from sorted blood. The table comes from immuneACCESS by way of TCRdb, which keeps in-frame sequences with V and J called. Part of the clones is missing from these tables; in studies checked, under half for an unresolved V gene and the rest for unknown reasons. V, J and clone size were drawn from that table, and D and trimming were deduced from the DNA. Across this sample there are roughly 130,000 clones, with 58% seen only once. The ten largest clones represent 4.5% to 5.5% of the sample.

This sample's time point label indicates: baseline before oral tofacitinib. Lesional scalp punch biopsies and peripheral blood were collected from alopecia areata patients. PBMCs were isolated by density centrifugation and stained for CD3, CD4 and CD8, and CD4+ and CD8+ T cells were sorted on a FACSAria. Turning to this clone: The clone's antigen remains unknown. The record has no base qualities; no much larger clone is one base away.

This TCR came from a human donor with alopecia areata. Here the chain combines TRBV5-4 and TRBJ1-1, with 11 junctional bases fitting TRBD1. The sequencing used CD4+ T cells sorted from blood, collected at week 0. The CDR3 loop reads CASSFAGTGGNTEAFF. The nucleotides read TGTGCCAGCAGCTTTGCCGGGACAGGGGGTAACACTGAAGCTTTCTTT.